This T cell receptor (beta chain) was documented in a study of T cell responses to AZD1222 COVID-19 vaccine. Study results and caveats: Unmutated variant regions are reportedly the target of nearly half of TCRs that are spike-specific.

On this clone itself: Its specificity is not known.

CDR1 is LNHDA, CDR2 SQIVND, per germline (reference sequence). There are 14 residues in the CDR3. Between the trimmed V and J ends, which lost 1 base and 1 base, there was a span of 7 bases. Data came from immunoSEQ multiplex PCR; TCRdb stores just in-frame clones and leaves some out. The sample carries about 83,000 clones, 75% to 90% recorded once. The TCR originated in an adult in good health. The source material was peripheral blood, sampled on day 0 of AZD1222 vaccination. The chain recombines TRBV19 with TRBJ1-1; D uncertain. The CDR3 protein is CASSIVVGNTEAFF. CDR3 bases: TGTGCCAGTAGTATAGTTGTCGGGAACACTGAAGCTTTCTTT. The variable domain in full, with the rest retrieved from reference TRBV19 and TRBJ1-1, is DGGITQSPKYLFRKEGQNVTLSCEQNLNHDAMYWYRQDPGQGLRLIYYSQIVNDFQKGDIAEGYSVSREKKESFPLTVTSAQKNPTAFYLCASSIVVGNTEAFFGQGTRLTVV.